This TCR beta chain was recovered during a study of neurological immune-mediated disorders. J was trimmed by 4 bases and V by 6 bases; bases with no gene match: 6. The CDR3 covers 15 residues. Germline V gene sequence: CDR1 DFQATT, CDR2 SNEGSKA (reference sequence). TCRdb re-derived calls from the 5' RACE reads in MiXCR, one entry per CDR3 protein. The data show about 30,000 distinct CDR3 sequences, with around 6% seen just once and roughly 2% held by the top ten. The sample taken for sequencing was CD4+ T cells from blood. J is TRBJ2-1 and V is TRBV20-1; 13 positions match TRBD2. The sequence was collected from a woman between 45 and 60 years old in good health. The CDR3 coding sequence is TGCAGTGCGCATCCGACTAGCGGGGGGTACAATGAGCAGTTCTTC. Translation gives CSAHPTSGGYNEQFF.